This T cell receptor (beta chain) was identified during a study of blood T cell repertoires in COVID-19 (dated by TCRdb to the early 2020s). For the study in its entirety: Samples covering the acute and convalescent phases of COVID-19 were provided by collaborators in the United States, Italy and Spain. The prospective study material was composed of cDNA or gDNA derived from T cells, B-cell-depleted T cells, or PBMCs. The samples were drawn from two sources: the first 160 participants of the ongoing ImmuneRACE study, and 1,000 to 1,500 subjects contributed by 6 global collaborators. Where available, HLA class I and class II types were obtained from metadata supplied by the sample provider rather than from assay-based typing. Subjects who had been exposed to COVID-19, were actively infected with it, or had recovered from it provided the deeply sampled blood TCRbeta repertoires that made up the dataset. A de-identified subject ID, COVID-19 status, age in years and sex were almost always included in the sample metadata. The repertoires were released in a freely available public database intended as a resource for research on the immune response to SARS-CoV-2. Results the study describes overall, beyond this receptor: The amount of clinical and demographic metadata varied by source and participant and was provided uncurated.

Note on this clone: This receptor's antigen is unknown. Per-base qualities were not stored, and no clone one base away is much larger.

Trimming costs V 2 bases and J 0 bases, and their ends lie 11 bases apart. CDR1 and CDR2, per the germline V gene, are SNHLY and FYNNEI. From cysteine to phenylalanine, the CDR3 is 15 amino acids long. The entry retains the CDR3 DNA only, 45 bases that are in frame from base 1. TCRbeta CDR3 regions were amplified from genomic DNA by means of the immunoSEQ Assay, a bias-controlled multiplex PCR. In the original analysis: Nucleated cell counts per sample were estimated from amplification of reference gene primers within the assay. Sequence reads were collapsed and filtered to measure the absolute abundance of every unique TCRbeta CDR3 rearrangement. Productive Simpson clonality was computed per sample as the square root of Simpson's diversity index over productive rearrangements. In its TCRdb copy, this immuneACCESS table keeps in-frame sequences only and misses some clones. Where compared with another copy, unresolved V genes explain less than half of these, and the others have no known cause. V and J calls and clone size are given by that table; D and trimming were obtained from the DNA. In all, the sample holds under 50,000 clones, and just under 80% of those were seen once. Of the sample, more than 35% is held by the ten largest clones.

The collaborating institutions used their own protocols to collect whole blood in K2EDTA tubes. For TCRbeta analysis, collaborator samples were shipped as frozen whole blood, as isolated PBMCs, or as DNA extracted from either sample type. This TCR came from a man older than 75 with active or convalescent COVID-19. The chain joins TRBV2 to TRBJ2-7; the D gene is possibly TRBD2, with 5 bases matching. Sample: peripheral blood. The sequenced DNA is TGTGCCAGCAGTGAATCCGGAGGAGTCTCCTACGAGCAGTACTTC. It codes for CASSESGGVSYEQYF.